This entry describes one TCR beta chain. CDR3 size: 12 residues. Trimming stripped 3 bases from V and 4 bases from J, with 6 bases between. The germline V gene encodes CDR1 SEHNR and CDR2 FQNEAQ (reference sequence). These data belong to a study of technical replicates of blood from a few donors. This table comes from immunoSEQ multiplex PCR, and its TCRdb copy is limited to in-frame clones, with some not included. This sample has about 66,000 clones; approximately 90% occur once, and the top ten carry roughly 4.2%. The V and J genes are TRBV7-9 and TRBJ1-1, with D unclear. Material for sequencing was PBMCs. The source is a human donor in good health. Some clones in this sample may be carry-over from other donors' samples. The CDR3 DNA follows: TGTGCCAGCAGCTTTAAAATCACTGAAGCTTTCTTT. It yields the protein CASSFKITEAFF.